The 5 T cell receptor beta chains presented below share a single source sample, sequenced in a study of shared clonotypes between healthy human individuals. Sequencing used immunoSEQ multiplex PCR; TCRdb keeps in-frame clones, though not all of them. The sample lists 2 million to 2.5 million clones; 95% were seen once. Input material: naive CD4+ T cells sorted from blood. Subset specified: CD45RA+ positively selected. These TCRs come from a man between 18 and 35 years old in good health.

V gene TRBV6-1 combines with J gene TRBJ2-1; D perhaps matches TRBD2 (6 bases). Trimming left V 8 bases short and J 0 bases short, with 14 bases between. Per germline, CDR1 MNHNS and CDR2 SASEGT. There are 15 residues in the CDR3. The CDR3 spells CASVFGTGSYNEQFF. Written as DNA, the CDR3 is TGTGCCAGCGTGTTCGGGACTGGCTCCTACAATGAGCAGTTCTTC.

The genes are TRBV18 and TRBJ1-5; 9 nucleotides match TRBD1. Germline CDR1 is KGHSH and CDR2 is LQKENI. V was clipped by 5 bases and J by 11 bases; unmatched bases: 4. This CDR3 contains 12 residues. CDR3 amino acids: CASSGTGTTQHF. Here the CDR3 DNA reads TGTGCCAGCTCAGGGACAGGGACGACCCAGCATTTT.

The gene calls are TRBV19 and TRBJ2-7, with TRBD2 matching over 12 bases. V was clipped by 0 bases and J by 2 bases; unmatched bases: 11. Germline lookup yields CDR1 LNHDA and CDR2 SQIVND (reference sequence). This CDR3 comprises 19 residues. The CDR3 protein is CASSIESPSGGAGAYEQYF. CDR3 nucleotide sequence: TGTGCCAGTAGTATAGAAAGCCCTAGCGGGGGGGCAGGGGCCTACGAGCAGTACTTC.

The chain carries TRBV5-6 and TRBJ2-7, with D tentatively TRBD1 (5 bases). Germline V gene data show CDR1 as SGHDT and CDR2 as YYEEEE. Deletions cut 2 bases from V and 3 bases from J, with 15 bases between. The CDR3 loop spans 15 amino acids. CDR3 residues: CASSLRNRLNYEQYF. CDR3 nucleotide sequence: TGTGCCAGCAGCTTACGGAACAGGCTAAACTACGAGCAGTACTTC.

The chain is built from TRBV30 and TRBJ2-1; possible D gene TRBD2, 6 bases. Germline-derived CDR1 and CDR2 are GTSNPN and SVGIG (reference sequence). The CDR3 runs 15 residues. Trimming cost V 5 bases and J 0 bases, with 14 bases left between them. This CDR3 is CAWSPPGGSYNEQFF. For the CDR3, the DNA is TGTGCCTGGTCCCCCCCCGGGGGCTCCTACAATGAGCAGTTCTTC. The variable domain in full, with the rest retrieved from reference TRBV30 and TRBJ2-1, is SQTIHQWPATLVQPVGSPLSLECTVEGTSNPNLYWYRQAAGRGLQLLFYSVGIGQISSEVPQNLSASRPQDRQFILSSKKLLLSDSGFYLCAWSPPGGSYNEQFFGPGTRLTVL.